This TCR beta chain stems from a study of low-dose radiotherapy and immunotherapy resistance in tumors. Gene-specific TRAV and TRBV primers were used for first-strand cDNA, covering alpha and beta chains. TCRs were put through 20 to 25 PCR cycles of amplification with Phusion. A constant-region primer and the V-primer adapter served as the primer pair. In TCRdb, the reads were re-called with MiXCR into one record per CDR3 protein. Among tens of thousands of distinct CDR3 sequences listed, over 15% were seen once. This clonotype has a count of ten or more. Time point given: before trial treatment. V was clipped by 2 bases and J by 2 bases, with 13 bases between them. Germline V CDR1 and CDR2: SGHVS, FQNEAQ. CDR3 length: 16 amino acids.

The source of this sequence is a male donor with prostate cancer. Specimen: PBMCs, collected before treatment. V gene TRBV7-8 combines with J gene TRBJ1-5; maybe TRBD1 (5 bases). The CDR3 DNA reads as TGTGCCAGCAGCTTAACAGCGACCAGGGGCAATCAGCCCCAGCATTTT. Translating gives CASSLTATRGNQPQHF. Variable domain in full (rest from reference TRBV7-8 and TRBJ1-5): GAGVSQSPRYKVAKRGQDVALRCDPISGHVSLFWYQQALGQGPEFLTYFQNEAQLDKSGLPSDRFFAERPEGSVSTLKIQRTQQEDSAVYLCASSLTATRGNQPQHFGDGTRLSIL.